The 4 T cell receptor beta chains reported below all come from one sample, sequenced in a study of blood T cell repertoires in COVID-19. Sequenced by immunoSEQ multiplex PCR; TCRdb stores in-frame clones only, minus some. The table has some 65,000 clones, 70% to 90% seen once; the top ten hold approximately 17%. Sequencing was done on a sample of peripheral blood. The receptors were gathered from a man between 40 and 49 years old with COVID-19, enrolled during active disease.

This sequence joins TRBV12-3 or TRBV12-4 and TRBJ2-7; D is perhaps TRBD1 (6 bases). The CDR3 has 13 residues. The V end lost 2 bases, the J end lost 2 bases, and 7 bases lay between the germline ends. The chain's CDR3 is CASSLQGPYEQYF. The CDR3, as DNA: TGTGCCAGCAGTTTACAGGGGCCCTACGAGCAGTACTTC.

The gene calls are TRBV4-1 and TRBJ1-4, with D unresolved. This CDR3 is 15 amino acids long. The germline V gene has CDR1 MGHRA and CDR2 YSYEKL. V was shortened by 5 bases and J by 0 bases, with 10 bases between the two germline ends. DNA of the CDR3: TGCGCCAGCAGCAGCGCTGTATCAACTAATGAAAAACTGTTTTTT. Translated, it gives CASSSAVSTNEKLFF.

The chain couples TRBV24-1 to TRBJ2-5; D may be TRBD1 (6 bases). Trimming stripped 6 bases from V and 7 bases from J, with 20 bases between. This CDR3 is built from 15 residues. Germline CDR1 is KGHDR and CDR2 is SFDVKD. CDR3 sequence: CATSNHGTRFRTQYF. The CDR3 coding sequence is TGTGCCACCAGTAACCACGGGACACGGTTTAGGACCCAGTACTTC.

The chain has TRBV7-9 and TRBJ1-1; D not resolved. The germline gives CDR1 SEHNR, CDR2 FQNEAQ (reference sequence). CDR3 length: 14 amino acids. V was clipped by 2 bases and J by 3 bases, with 10 bases between them. In DNA form, the CDR3 reads TGTGCCAGCAGCTTATCTCAGGCCCACACTGAAGCTTTCTTT. Translation gives CASSLSQAHTEAFF.